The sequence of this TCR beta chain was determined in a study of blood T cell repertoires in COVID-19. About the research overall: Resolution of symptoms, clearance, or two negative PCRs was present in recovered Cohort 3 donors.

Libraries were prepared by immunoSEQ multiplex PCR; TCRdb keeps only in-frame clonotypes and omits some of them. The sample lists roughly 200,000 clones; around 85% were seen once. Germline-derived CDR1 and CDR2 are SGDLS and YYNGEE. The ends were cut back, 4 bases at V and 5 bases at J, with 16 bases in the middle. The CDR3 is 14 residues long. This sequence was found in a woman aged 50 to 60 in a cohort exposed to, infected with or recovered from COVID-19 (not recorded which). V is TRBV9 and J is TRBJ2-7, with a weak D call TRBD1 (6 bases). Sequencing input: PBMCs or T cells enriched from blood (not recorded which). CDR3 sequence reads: CASSRQAFQDEQYF. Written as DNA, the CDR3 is TGTGCCAGCAGCCGACAGGCATTTCAGGACGAGCAGTACTTC.